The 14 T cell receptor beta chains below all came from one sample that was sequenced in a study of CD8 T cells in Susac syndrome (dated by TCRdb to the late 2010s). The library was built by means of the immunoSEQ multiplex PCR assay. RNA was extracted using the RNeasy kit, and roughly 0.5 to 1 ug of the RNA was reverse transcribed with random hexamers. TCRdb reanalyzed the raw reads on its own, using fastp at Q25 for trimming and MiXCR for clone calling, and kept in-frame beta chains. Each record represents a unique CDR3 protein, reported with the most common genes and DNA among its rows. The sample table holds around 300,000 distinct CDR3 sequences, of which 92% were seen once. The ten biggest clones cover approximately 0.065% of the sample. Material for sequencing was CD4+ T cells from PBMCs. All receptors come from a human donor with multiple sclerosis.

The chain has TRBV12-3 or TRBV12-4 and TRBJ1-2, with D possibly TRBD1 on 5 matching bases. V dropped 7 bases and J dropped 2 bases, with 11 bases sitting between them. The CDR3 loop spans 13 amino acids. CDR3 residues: CASTSGHNYGYTF. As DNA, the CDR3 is TGTGCCAGCACGTCAGGGCACAACTATGGCTACACCTTC.

The CDR3 is CASSSWDRPLEQYF. The CDR3 coding sequence is TGTGCCAGCAGCTCCTGGGACAGACCTCTCGAGCAGTACTTC. The V call is TRBV5-6, the J call TRBJ2-7, with 7 bases lining up with TRBD1. Trimming removed 3 bases from V and 6 bases from J; junction bases left unmatched: 9. This CDR3 has 14 amino acids. The germline CDR1 and CDR2 sequences are SGHDT and YYEEEE. The variable domain in full, completed from reference TRBV5-6 and TRBJ2-7, reads DAGVTQSPTHLIKTRGQQVTLRCSPKSGHDTVSWYQQALGQGPQFIFQYYEEEERQRGNFPDRFSGHQFPNYSSELNVNALLLGDSALYLCASSSWDRPLEQYFGPGTRLTVT.

CDR3 nucleotide sequence: TGTGCCAGCAGCCCCTTCGGTCGGGGAAACACTGAAGCTTTCTTT. It yields the protein CASSPFGRGNTEAFF. V is TRBV7-9 and J is TRBJ1-1; D is ambiguous. Deletions cut 5 bases from V and 2 bases from J, with 15 bases between. CDR3 length: 15 amino acids. The germline V gene encodes CDR1 SEHNR and CDR2 FQNEAQ (reference sequence).

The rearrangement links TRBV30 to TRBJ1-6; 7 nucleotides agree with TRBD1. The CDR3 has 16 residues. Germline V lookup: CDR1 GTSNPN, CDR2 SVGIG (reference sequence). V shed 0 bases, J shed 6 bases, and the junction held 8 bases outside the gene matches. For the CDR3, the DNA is TGTGCCTGGAGTGTCCCCCGGGACAGTCTTAATTCACCCCTCCACTTT. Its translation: CAWSVPRDSLNSPLHF.

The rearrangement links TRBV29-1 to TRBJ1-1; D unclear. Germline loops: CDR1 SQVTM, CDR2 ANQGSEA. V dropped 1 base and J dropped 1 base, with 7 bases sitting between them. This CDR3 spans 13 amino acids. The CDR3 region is CSVEVATNTEAFF. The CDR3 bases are TGCAGCGTTGAAGTAGCTACGAACACTGAAGCTTTCTTT. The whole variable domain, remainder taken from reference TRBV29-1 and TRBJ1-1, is SAVISQKPSRDICQRGTSLTIQCQVDSQVTMMFWYRQQPGQSLTLIATANQGSEATYESGFVIDKFPISRPNLTFSTLTVSNMSPEDSSIYLCSVEVATNTEAFFGQGTRLTVV.

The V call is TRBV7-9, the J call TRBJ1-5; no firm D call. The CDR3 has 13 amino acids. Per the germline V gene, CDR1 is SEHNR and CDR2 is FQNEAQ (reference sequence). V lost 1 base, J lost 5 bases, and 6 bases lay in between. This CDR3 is CASSLVGHQPQHF. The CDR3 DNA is TGTGCCAGCAGCTTAGTCGGCCATCAGCCCCAGCATTTT.

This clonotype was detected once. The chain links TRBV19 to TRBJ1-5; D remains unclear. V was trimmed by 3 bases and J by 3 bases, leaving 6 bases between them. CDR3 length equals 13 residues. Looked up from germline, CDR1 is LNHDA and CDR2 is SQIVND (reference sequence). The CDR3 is CASSIRANQPQHF. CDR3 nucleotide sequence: TGTGCCAGTAGTATCCGGGCCAATCAGCCCCAGCATTTT.

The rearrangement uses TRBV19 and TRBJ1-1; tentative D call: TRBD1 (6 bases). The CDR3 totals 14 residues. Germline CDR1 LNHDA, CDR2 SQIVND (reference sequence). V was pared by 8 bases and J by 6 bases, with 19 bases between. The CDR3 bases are TGTGCCAGTGCCACCCAAGGGGGTGCAGCTGAAGCTTTCTTT. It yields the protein CASATQGGAAEAFF.

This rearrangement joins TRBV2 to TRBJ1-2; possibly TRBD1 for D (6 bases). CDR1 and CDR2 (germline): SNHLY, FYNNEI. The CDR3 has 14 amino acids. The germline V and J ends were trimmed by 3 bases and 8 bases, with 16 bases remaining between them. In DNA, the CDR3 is TGTGCCAGCAGTGACGATTTAGACAGGAGAGGCTACACCTTC. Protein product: CASSDDLDRRGYTF.

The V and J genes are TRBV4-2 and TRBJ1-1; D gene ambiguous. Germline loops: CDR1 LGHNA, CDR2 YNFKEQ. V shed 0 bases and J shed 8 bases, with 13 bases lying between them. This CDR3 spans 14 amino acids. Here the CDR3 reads CASSQDLFGREAFF. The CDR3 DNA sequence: TGTGCCAGCAGCCAAGATCTCTTTGGCAGAGAAGCTTTCTTT.

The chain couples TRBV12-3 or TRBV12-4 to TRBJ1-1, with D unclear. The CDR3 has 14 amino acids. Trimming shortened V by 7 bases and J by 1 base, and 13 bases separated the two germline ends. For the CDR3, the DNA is TGTGCCAGCAAACCCTTTTCGGGGAACACTGAAGCTTTCTTT. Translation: CASKPFSGNTEAFF.

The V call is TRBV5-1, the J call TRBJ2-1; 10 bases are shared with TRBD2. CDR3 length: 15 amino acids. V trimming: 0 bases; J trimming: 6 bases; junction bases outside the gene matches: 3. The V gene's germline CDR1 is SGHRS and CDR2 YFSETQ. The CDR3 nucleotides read TGCGCCAGCAGCTTGGGTGCTAGCGGGAGCAATGAGCAGTTCTTC. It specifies CASSLGASGSNEQFF.

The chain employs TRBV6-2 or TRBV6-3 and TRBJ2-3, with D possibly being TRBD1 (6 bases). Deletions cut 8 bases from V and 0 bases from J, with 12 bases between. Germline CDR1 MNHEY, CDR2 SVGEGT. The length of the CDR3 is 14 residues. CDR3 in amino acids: CASSGESSTDTQYF. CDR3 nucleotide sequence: TGTGCCAGCTCAGGGGAATCTAGCACAGATACGCAGTATTTT.

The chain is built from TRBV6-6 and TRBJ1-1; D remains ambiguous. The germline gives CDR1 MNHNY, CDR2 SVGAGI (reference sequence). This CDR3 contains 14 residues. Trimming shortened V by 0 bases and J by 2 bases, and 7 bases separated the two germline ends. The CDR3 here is CASSYSSRNTEAFF. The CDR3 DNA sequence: TGTGCCAGCAGTTACTCTTCCCGAAACACTGAAGCTTTCTTT.